This is a list of T cell receptor beta chains from one sample in a study of T-cell memory formation after mild COVID-19. TCRdb fed the 5' RACE reads into MiXCR, producing one record per CDR3 protein. This table has approximately 190,000 distinct CDR3 sequences, about 18% appearing once. The sample was PBMCs or a T cell subset sorted from them (not recorded which). These receptors came from an adult woman who had mild COVID-19 (a few samples of this study predate the infection). Cell type and time point are not known. Both conserved end residues are trimmed from each CDR3.

V gene: TRBV5-6
CDR3 protein: ASSSGQGQPQH

V gene: TRBV7-2
CDR3 protein: ASSSIGSTYEQY

V gene: TRBV27
CDR3 protein: ASSLSGQRQPQH

V gene: TRBV27
CDR3 protein: ASRPAGALTDTQY

V gene: TRBV20-1
CDR3 protein: SARAHLELF

V gene: TRBV6-5
CDR3 protein: ASSYIGQSYNSPLH

V gene: TRBV12-3/TRBV12-4
CDR3 protein: ASSWGAGDEQF

V gene: TRBV12-3/TRBV12-4
CDR3 protein: ASSTDRGWDTQY

V gene: TRBV12-3/TRBV12-4
CDR3 protein: ASSQNRQGRGSEAF

V gene: TRBV4-2
CDR3 protein: ASSQDGRDYEQY

V gene: TRBV10-3
CDR3 protein: ATSQGATEAF

V gene: TRBV3-1
CDR3 protein: ASSQVPGAGYEQY

V gene: TRBV29-1
CDR3 protein: SVEGSGIYEQY

V gene: TRBV23-1
CDR3 protein: ASSQFSDRGQDTQY

V gene: TRBV5-1
CDR3 protein: ASSLAQTSGSVDTQY

V gene: TRBV10-3
CDR3 protein: AISTGKRNTDTQY

V gene: TRBV7-3
CDR3 protein: ASSSPPLAPHPSGETQY

V gene: TRBV7-7
CDR3 protein: ASSLEQGREQY

V gene: TRBV25-1
CDR3 protein: ASSEFGGGNSGANVLT

V gene: TRBV10-3
CDR3 protein: AISEGRVYTEAF

V gene: TRBV5-1
CDR3 protein: ASSPDTYGYT

V gene: TRBV5-1
CDR3 protein: ASSLIPPGLADYEQY